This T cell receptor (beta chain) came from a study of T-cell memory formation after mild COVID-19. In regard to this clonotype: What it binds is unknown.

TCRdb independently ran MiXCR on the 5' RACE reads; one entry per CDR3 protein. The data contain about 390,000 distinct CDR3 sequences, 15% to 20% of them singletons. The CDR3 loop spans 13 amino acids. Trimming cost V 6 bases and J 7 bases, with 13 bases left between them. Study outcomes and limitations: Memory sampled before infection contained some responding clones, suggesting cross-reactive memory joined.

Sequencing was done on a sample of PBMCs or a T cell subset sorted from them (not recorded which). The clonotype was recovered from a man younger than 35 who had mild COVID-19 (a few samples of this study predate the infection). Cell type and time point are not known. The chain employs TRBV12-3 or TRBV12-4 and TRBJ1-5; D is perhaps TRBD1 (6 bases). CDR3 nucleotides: TGTGCCAGCAGGGGGGGCGTAAACCAGCCCCAGCATTTT. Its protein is CASRGGVNQPQHF.